This TCR beta chain appears in the sequencing data of a study of blood T cell repertoires in COVID-19. Original analysis: Amplified reference gene primers provided the basis for estimating nucleated cell counts. Method: immunoSEQ multiplex PCR; TCRdb's copy keeps in-frame clones and lacks some. V, J and clone size reflect that table, while D and trimming were determined from the DNA. Among 200,000 to 300,000 clones, more than 70% were seen once, and the ten largest hold more than 9%. The germline V gene has CDR1 MNHNS and CDR2 SASEGT. CDR3 length equals 15 residues. Trimming removed 7 bases at V and 5 bases at J, with 18 bases between.

Input material: peripheral blood. The sequence was collected from an elderly man with acute or convalescent COVID-19. V gene TRBV6-1 combines with J gene TRBJ1-5; D is possibly TRBD1 (5 bases). The CDR3 protein is CASTRDSGVYQPQHF. The DNA for the CDR3 is TGTGCCAGCACTCGGGACTCCGGGGTTTATCAGCCCCAGCATTTT.